Sequencing of this T cell receptor beta chain was carried out in a study of T cells in narcolepsy. Points on this clone: Its cognate antigen is unknown.

Study observations and caveats: Blood of same and different patients, but not healthy controls, reportedly held recurring autoreactive clonotypes. Same-patient CSF and blood CD4+ T cell clonotypes included HCRT-specific and TRIB2-specific autoreactive ones.

Sequencing used immunoSEQ multiplex PCR; TCRdb keeps in-frame clones, though not all of them. The sample contains some 30,000 clones, roughly 87% of which appear only once. This receptor was identified in a human donor with narcolepsy. Sequenced sample: CD45RA- memory CD4+ T cells from PBMCs.

The CDR3 sequence: CASSSGVGSYNEQFF. The CDR3 DNA sequence: TGTGCCAGCAGCAGCGGGGTTGGCTCCTACAATGAGCAGTTCTTC. This chain uses TRBV5-8 with TRBJ2-1; 7 bases match TRBD2. Trimming at V came to 4 bases and at J to 0 bases, leaving 4 bases not matched to a gene. The CDR3 consists of 15 residues. Germline V gene sequence: CDR1 SGHTS, CDR2 YDEGEE. The variable domain in full, completed from reference TRBV5-8 and TRBJ2-1, reads EAGVTQSPTHLIKTRGQQATLRCSPISGHTSVYWYQQALGLGLQFLLWYDEGEERNRGNFPPRFSGRQFPNYSSELNVNALELEDSALYLCASSSGVGSYNEQFFGPGTRLTVL.